A single T cell receptor (beta chain) is shown here with its context. Its cognate antigen is unknown. Data came from immunoSEQ multiplex PCR; TCRdb stores just in-frame clones and leaves some out. The sample has tens of thousands of clones, about 93% seen once. The ends lost 7 bases at V and 2 bases at J; junction bases unmatched: 5. The CDR3 consists of 15 residues. CDR1 LNHNV and CDR2 YYDKDF come from the germline V gene (reference sequence). Surgery cases with the highest brain T cell transcript signatures were chosen for sequencing. Patients received at least one anti-epileptic drug before surgery. This record comes from a study of brain T cells in children with intractable seizures. Study observations and caveats: Pre-surgery blood may have been undersampled, hiding some clones. HCMV serostatus was not known, and viral specificity came from CDR3 similarity only.

The rearrangement joins TRBV15 to TRBJ2-3; 11 nucleotides match TRBD2. This material consisted of peripheral blood, taken at surgery. The clonotype comes from a boy younger than two with tuberous sclerosis and intractable seizures. CDR3 amino acids: CATTPGLADTDTQYF. CDR3 sequence (DNA): TGTGCCACCACCCCGGGACTAGCGGACACAGATACGCAGTATTTT.